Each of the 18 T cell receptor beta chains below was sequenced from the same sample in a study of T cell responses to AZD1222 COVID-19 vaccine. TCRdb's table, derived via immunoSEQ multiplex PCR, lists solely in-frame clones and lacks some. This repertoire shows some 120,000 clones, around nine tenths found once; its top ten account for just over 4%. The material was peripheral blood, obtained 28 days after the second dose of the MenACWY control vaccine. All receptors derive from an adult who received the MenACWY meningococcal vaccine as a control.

CDR3 DNA: TGCGCCAGCAGTCTCGGTGAGGTTCTATTAGTC. Encoded protein: CASSLGEVLLV. This chain connects TRBV10-1 to TRBJ2-7; no firm D call. The CDR3 contains 11 residues. The V gene's germline CDR1 is WNHNN and CDR2 SYGVQD (reference sequence).

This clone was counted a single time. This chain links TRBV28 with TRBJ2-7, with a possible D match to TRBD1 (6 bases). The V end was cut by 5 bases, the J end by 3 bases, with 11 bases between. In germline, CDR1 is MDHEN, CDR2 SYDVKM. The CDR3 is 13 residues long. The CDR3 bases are TGTGCCAGCAGTCCCTCGGACAGCTACGAGCAGTACTTC. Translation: CASSPSDSYEQYF.

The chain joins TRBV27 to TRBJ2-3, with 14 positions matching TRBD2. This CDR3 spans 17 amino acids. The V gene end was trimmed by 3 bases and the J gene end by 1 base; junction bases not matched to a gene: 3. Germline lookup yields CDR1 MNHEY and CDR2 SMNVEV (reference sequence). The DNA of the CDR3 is TGTGCCAGCAGTTTCTGGACTAGCGGGGGGCGCACAGATACGCAGTATTTT. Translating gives CASSFWTSGGRTDTQYF.

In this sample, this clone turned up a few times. CDR3 protein: CASRSDQETQYF. The CDR3 coding sequence is TGTGCCAGCAGGTCGGACCAAGAGACCCAGTACTTC. V usage is TRBV3-1 (or the pseudogene TRBV3-2) and J usage is TRBJ2-5; D is unresolved. From germline, CDR1 is LGHDT and CDR2 YNNKEL (reference sequence). The CDR3 spans 12 residues. V was pared by 6 bases and J by 0 bases, with 5 bases between.

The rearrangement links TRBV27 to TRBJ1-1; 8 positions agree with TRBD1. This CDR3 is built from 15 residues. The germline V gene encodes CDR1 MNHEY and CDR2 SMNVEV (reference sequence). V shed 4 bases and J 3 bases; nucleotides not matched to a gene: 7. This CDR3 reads CASSSPGGADTEAFF. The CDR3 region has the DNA TGTGCCAGCAGTTCCCCAGGGGGCGCGGACACTGAAGCTTTCTTT.

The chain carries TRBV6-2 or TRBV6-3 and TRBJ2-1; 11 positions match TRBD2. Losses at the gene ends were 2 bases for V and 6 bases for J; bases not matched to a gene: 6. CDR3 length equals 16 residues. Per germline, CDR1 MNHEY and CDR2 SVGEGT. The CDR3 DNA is TGTGCCAGCAGTTACGGGGTAGCGGGGGGGCTCAATGAGCAGTTCTTC. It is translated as CASSYGVAGGLNEQFF.

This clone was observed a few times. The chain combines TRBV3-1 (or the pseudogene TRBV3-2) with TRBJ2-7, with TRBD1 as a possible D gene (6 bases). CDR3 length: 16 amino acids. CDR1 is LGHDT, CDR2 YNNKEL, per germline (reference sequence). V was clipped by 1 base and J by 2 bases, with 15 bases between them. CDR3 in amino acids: CASSQGPWTEPYEQYF. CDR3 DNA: TGTGCCAGCAGCCAAGGCCCTTGGACAGAGCCCTACGAGCAGTACTTC.

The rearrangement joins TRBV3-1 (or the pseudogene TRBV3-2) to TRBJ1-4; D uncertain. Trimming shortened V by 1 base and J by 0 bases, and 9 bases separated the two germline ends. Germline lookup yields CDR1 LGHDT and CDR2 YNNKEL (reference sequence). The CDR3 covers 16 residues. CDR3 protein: CASSQGRGATNEKLFF. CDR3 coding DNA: TGTGCCAGCAGCCAAGGACGGGGTGCAACTAATGAAAAACTGTTTTTT.

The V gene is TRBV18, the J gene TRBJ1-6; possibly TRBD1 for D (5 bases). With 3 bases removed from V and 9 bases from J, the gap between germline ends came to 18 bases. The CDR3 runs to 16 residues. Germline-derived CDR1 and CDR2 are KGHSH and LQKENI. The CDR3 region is CASSPRGAAMGSPLHF. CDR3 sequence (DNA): TGTGCCAGCTCACCGCGAGGGGCGGCAATGGGTTCACCCCTCCACTTT.

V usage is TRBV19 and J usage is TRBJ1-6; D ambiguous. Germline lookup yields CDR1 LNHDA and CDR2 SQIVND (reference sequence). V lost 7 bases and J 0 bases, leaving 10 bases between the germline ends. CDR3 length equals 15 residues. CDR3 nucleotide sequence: TGTGCCAGTACCGGTGGGAGCTCCTATAATTCACCCCTCCACTTT. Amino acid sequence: CASTGGSSYNSPLHF. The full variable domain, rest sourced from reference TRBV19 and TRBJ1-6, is DGGITQSPKYLFRKEGQNVTLSCEQNLNHDAMYWYRQDPGQGLRLIYYSQIVNDFQKGDIAEGYSVSREKKESFPLTVTSAQKNPTAFYLCASTGGSSYNSPLHFGNGTRLTVT.

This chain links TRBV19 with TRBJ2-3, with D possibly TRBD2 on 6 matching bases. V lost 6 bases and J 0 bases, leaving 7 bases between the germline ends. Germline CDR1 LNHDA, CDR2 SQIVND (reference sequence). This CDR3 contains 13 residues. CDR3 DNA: TGTGCCAGTAGGAGCGGGAGCACAGATACGCAGTATTTT. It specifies CASRSGSTDTQYF.

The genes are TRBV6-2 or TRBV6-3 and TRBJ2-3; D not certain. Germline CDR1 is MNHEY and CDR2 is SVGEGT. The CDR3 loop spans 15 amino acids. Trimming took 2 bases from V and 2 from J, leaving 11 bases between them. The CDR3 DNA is TGTGCCAGCAGTTACCTACAGACCTCCACAGATACGCAGTATTTT. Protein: CASSYLQTSTDTQYF.

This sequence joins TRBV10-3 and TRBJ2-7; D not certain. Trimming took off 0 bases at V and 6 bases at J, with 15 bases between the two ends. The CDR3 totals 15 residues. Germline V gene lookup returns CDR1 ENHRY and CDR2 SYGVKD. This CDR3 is CAISESMGGVFEQYV. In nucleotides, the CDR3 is TGTGCCATCAGTGAGTCGATGGGTGGGGTTTTCGAGCAGTACGTC.

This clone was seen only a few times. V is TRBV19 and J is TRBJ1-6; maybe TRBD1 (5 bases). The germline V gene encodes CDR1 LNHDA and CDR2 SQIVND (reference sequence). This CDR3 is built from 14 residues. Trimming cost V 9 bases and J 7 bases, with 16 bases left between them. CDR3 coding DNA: TGTGCCAGCAGTCCTTCGGGGGACAATTCACCCCTCCACTTT. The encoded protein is CASSPSGDNSPLHF.

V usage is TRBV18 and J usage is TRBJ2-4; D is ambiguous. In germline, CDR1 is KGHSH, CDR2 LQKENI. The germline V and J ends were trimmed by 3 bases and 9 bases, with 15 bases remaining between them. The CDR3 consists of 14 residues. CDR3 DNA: TGTGCCAGCTCACCGAACGGCGGTCTTGGCATTCAGTACTTC. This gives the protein CASSPNGGLGIQYF.

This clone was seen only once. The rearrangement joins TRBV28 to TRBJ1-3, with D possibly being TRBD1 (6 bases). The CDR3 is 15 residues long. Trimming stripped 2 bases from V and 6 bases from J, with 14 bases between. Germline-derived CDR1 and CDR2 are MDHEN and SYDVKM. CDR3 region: CASSLNPQGPNTIYF. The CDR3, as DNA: TGTGCCAGCAGTTTAAATCCACAGGGCCCAAACACCATATATTTT.

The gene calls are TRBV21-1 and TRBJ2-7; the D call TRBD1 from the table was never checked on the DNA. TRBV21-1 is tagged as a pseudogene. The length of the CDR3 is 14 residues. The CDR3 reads CASSTRTPSYEQYF. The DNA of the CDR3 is TGTGCCAGCAGCACCAGGACACCCTCCTACGAGCAGTACTTC.

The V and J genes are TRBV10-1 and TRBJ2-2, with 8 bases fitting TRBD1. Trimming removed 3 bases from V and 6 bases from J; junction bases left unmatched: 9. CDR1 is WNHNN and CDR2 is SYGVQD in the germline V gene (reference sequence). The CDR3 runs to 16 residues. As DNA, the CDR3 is TGCGCCAGCAGTGAATACCAGGACAGGGTGGCCGGGGAGCTGTTTTTT. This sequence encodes CASSEYQDRVAGELFF.